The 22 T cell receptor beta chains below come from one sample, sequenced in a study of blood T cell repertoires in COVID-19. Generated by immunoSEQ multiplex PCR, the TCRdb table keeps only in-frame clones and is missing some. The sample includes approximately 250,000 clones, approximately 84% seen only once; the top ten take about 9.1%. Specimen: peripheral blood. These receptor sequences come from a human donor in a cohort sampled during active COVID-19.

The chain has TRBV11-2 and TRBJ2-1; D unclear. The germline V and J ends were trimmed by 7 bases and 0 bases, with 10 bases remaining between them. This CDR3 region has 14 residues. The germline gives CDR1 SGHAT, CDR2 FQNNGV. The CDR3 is CASIQLPSYNEQFF. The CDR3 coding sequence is TGTGCCAGCATCCAACTTCCCTCCTACAATGAGCAGTTCTTC.

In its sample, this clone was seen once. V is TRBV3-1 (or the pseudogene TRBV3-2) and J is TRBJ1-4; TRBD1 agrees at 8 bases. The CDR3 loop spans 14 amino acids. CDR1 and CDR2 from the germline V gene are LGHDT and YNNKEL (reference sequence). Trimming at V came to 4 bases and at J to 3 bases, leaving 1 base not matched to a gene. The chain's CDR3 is CASSLRGPNEKLFF. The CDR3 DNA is TGTGCCAGCAGCCTCAGGGGGCCTAATGAAAAACTGTTTTTT.

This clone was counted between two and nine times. CDR3 sequence: CASSQDAGQSPLHF. The CDR3 nucleotides read TGCGCCAGCAGCCAAGATGCAGGTCAATCACCCCTCCACTTT. The genes are TRBV4-3 and TRBJ1-6; no clear D. V gave up 0 bases and J gave up 10 bases, with 10 bases separating them. Germline V CDR1 and CDR2: LGHNA, YSLEER. The CDR3 consists of 14 residues.

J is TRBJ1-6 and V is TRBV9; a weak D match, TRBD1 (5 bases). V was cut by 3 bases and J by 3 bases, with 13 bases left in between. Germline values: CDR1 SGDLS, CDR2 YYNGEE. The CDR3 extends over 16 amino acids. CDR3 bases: TGTGCCAGCAGCGCGGCTTCGACAGTCTATAATTCACCCCTCCACTTT. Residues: CASSAASTVYNSPLHF. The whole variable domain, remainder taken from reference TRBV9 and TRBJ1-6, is DSGVTQTPKHLITATGQRVTLRCSPRSGDLSVYWYQQSLDQGLQFLIQYYNGEERAKGNILERFSAQQFPDLHSELNLSSLELGDSALYFCASSAASTVYNSPLHFGNGTRLTVT.

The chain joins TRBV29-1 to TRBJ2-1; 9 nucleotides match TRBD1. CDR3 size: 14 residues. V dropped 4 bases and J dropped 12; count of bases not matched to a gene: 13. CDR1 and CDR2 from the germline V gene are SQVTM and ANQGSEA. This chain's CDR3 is CSVATGTGLHAQFF. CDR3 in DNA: TGCAGCGTTGCTACCGGGACAGGGCTTCATGCGCAGTTCTTC.

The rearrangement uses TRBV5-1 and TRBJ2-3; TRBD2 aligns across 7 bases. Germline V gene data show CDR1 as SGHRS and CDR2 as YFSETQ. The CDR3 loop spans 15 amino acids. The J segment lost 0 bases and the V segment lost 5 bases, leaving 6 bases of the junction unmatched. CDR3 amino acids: CASSTRRGSTDTQYF. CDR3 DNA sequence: TGCGCCAGCAGTACGCGGCGGGGGAGCACAGATACGCAGTATTTT.

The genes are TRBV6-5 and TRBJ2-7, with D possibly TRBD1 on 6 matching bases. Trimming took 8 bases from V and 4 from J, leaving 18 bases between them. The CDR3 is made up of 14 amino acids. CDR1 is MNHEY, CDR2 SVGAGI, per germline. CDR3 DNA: TGTGCCAGCCGAAACAGGGAACCCCCTTACGAGCAGTACTTC. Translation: CASRNREPPYEQYF.

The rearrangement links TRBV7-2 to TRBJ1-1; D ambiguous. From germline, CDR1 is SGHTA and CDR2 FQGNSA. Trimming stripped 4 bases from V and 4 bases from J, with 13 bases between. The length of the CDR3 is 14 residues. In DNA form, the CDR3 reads TGTGCCAGCAGCTCACTGGGCGTGACCACTGAAGCTTTCTTT. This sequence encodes CASSSLGVTTEAFF.

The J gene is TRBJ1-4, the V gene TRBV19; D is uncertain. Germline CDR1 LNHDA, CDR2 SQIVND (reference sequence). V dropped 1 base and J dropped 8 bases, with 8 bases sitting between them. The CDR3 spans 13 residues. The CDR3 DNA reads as TGTGCCAGTAGTATAGTTCAGAAGGAAAAACTGTTTTTT. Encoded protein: CASSIVQKEKLFF.

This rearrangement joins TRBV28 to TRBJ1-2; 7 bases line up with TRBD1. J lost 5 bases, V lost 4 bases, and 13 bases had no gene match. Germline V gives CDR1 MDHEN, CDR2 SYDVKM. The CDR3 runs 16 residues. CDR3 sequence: CASSSLSQGGAYGYTF. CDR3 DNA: TGTGCCAGCAGTTCCTTATCTCAGGGGGGCGCTTATGGCTACACCTTC.

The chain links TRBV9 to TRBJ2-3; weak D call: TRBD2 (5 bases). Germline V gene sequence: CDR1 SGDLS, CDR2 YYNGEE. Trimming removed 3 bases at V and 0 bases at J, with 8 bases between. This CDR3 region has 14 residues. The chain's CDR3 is CASSGRLSTDTQYF. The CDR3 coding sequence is TGTGCCAGCAGCGGGAGACTAAGCACAGATACGCAGTATTTT.

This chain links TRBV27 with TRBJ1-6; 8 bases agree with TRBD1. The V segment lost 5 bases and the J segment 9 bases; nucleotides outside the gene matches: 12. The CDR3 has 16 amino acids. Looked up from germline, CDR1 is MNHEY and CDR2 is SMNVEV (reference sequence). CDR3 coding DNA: TGTGCCAGCAGTAGCCGGACAGGGCGTTGGGGTTCACCCCTCCACTTT. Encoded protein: CASSSRTGRWGSPLHF.

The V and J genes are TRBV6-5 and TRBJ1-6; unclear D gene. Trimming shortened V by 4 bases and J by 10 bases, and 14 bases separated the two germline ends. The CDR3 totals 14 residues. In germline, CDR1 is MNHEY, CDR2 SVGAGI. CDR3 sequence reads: CASSSEPEGSPLHF. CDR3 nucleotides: TGTGCCAGCAGTTCTGAACCTGAGGGATCACCCCTCCACTTT.

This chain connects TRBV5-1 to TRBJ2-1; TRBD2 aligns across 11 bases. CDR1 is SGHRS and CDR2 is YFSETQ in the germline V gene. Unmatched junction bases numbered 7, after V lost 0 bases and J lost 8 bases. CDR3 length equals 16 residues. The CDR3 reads CASSLVPSGGNDEQFF. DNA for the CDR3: TGCGCCAGCAGCTTGGTCCCTAGCGGGGGGAACGATGAGCAGTTCTTC.

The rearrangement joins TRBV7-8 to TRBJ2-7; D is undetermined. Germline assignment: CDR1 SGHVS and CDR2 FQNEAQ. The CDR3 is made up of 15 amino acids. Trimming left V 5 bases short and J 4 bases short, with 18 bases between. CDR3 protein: CASSPRPEFPYEQYF. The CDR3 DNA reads TGTGCCAGCAGCCCCCGCCCGGAGTTTCCTTACGAGCAGTACTTC. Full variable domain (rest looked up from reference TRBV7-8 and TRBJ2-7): GAGVSQSPRYKVAKRGQDVALRCDPISGHVSLFWYQQALGQGPEFLTYFQNEAQLDKSGLPSDRFFAERPEGSVSTLKIQRTQQEDSAVYLCASSPRPEFPYEQYFGPGTRLTVT.

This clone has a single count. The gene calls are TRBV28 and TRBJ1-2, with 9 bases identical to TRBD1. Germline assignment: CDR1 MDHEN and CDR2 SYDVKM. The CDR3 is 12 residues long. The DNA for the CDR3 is TGTGCTGTACAGGGGGCGGCCTATGGCTACACCTTC. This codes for CAVQGAAYGYTF.

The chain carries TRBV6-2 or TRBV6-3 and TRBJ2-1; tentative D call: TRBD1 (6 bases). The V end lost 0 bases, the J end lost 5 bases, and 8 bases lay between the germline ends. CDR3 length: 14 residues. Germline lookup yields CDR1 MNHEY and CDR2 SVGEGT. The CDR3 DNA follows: TGTGCCAGCAGTTACTCTGGACAGAACAATGAGCAGTTCTTC. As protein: CASSYSGQNNEQFF.

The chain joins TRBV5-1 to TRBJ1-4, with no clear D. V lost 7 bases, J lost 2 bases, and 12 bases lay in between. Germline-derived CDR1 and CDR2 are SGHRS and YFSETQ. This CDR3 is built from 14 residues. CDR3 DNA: TGCGCCAGCCGCCCGAGGAGCACTAATGAAAAACTGTTTTTT. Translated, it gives CASRPRSTNEKLFF.

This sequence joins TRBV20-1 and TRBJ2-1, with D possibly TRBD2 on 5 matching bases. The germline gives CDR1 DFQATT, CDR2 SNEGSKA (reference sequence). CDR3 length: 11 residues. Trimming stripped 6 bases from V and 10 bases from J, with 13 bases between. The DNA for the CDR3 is TGCAGTGCCAGAACAAGAGGGGAGCAGTTCTTC. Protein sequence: CSARTRGEQFF.

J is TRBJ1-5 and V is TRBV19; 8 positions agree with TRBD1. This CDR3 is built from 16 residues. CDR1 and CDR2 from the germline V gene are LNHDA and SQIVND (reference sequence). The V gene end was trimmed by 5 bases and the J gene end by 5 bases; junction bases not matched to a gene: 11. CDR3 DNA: TGTGCCAGTAGTTTTCTCGGACAGGGTTATTATCAGCCCCAGCATTTT. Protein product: CASSFLGQGYYQPQHF.

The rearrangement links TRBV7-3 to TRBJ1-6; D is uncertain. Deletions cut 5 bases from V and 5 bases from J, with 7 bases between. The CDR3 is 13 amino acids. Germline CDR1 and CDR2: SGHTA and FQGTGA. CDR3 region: CASSRQDNSPLHF. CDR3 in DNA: TGTGCCAGCAGCCGACAAGATAATTCACCCCTCCACTTT. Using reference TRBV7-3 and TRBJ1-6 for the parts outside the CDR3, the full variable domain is GAGVSQTPSNKVTEKGKYVELRCDPISGHTALYWYRQSLGQGPEFLIYFQGTGAADDSGLPNDRFFAVRPEGSVSTLKIQRTERGDSAVYLCASSRQDNSPLHFGNGTRLTVT.

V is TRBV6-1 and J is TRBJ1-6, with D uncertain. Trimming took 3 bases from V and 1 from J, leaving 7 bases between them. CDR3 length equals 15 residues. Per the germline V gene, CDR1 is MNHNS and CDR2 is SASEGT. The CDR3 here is CASSDGGSYNSPLHF. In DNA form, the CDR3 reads TGTGCCAGCAGTGATGGAGGTTCCTATAATTCACCCCTCCACTTT.